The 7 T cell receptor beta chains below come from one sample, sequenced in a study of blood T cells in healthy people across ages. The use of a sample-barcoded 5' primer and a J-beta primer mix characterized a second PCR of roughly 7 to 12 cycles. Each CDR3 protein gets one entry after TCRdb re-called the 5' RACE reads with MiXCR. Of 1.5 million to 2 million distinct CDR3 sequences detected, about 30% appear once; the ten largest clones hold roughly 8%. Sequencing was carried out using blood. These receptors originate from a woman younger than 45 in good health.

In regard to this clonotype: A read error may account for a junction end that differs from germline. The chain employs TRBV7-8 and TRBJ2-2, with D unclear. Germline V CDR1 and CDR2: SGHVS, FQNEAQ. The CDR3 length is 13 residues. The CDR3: CAGSSGVPGELFF. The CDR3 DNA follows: TGTGCCGGCAGCTCTGGGGTTCCCGGGGAGCTGTTTTTT. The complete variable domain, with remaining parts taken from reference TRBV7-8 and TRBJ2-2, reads GAGVSQSPRYKVAKRGQDVALRCDPISGHVSLFWYQQALGQGPEFLTYFQNEAQLDKSGLPSDRFFAERPEGSVSTLKIQRTQQEDSAVYLCAGSSGVPGELFFGEGSRLTVL.

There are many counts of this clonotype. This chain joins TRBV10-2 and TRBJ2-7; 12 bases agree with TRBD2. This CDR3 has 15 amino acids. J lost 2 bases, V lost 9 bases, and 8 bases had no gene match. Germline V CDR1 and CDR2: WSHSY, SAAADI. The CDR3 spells CASTSLAGGPYEQYF. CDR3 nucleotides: TGCGCCAGTACAAGCCTAGCGGGAGGGCCCTACGAGCAGTACTTC.

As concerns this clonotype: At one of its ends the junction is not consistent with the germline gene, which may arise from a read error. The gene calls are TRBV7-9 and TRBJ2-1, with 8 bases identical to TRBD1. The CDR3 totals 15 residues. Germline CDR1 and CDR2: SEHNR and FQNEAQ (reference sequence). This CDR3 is CSSSLSRQGIETQFF. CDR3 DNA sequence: TGTTCCAGCAGCTTATCGAGACAGGGGATAGAGACCCAGTTCTTC.

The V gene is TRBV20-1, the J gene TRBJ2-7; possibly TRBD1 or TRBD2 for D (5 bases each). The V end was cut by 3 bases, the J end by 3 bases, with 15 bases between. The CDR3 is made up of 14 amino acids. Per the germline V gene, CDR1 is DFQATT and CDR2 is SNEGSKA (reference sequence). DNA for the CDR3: TGCAGTGCTAGCGCTGGACGGGGCCGCTACGAGCAGTACTTC. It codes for CSASAGRGRYEQYF.

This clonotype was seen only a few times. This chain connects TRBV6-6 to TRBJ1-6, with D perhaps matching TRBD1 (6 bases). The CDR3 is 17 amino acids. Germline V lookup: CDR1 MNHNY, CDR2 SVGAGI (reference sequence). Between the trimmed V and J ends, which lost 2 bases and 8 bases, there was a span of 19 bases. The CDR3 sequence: CASSYPPTGREDSPLHF. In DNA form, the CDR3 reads TGTGCCAGCAGTTACCCACCGACAGGCCGAGAAGATTCACCCCTCCACTTT.

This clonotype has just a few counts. This CDR3 is CASRRGKHTEQFF. In DNA form, the CDR3 reads TGTGCCAGCCGCCGGGGGAAGCACACTGAGCAGTTCTTC. V usage is TRBV6-5 and J usage is TRBJ2-1, with D possibly TRBD2 on 6 matching bases. Germline V gene lookup returns CDR1 MNHEY and CDR2 SVGAGI. The CDR3 contains 13 residues. V gave up 8 bases and J gave up 9 bases, with 17 bases separating them.

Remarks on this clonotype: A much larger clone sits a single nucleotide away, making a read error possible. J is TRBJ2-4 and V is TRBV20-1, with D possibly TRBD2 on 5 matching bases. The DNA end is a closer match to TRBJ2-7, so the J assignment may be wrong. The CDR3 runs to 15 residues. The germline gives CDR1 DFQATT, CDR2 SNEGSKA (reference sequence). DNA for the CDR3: TGCAGTGCTAAACTTGGCGGGTTTTTAACCTACGAGCAGTACTTC. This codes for CSAKLGGFLTYEQYF.